This T cell receptor beta chain stems from a study of early T cells in non-severe SARS-CoV-2 infection. Looking at the study overall: Bulk RNA from unsorted whole blood was sequenced; chains were unpaired. Study-wide results and caveats: Anti-spike CD8 responses were favored by VDJdb matching, which missed private and CD4 specificities.

As for this clonotype: Its antigen is unidentified.

Each cDNA molecule carried a unique molecular identifier. MiXCR, run by TCRdb on the 5' RACE reads, gives a single entry per CDR3 protein. The top ten clones hold 6.5% of a sample with 65,000 to 90,000 distinct CDR3 sequences, 12% of them seen once. This sequence originates from an adult who was a healthcare worker with PCR-confirmed SARS-CoV-2 infection or an uninfected control (not recorded which). Sequenced material: whole blood.

The CDR3 DNA is TGTGCCAGCAGTTACAGGCCGGGAGGGATCACTGAAGCTTTCTTT. It translates to CASSYRPGGITEAFF. The chain is built from TRBV6-5 and TRBJ1-1; D gene uncertain. Germline CDR1 reads MNHEY; CDR2 reads SVGAGI. The V gene lost 2 bases and the J gene lost 4 bases, with 14 bases spanning the gap. The CDR3 length is 15 residues.